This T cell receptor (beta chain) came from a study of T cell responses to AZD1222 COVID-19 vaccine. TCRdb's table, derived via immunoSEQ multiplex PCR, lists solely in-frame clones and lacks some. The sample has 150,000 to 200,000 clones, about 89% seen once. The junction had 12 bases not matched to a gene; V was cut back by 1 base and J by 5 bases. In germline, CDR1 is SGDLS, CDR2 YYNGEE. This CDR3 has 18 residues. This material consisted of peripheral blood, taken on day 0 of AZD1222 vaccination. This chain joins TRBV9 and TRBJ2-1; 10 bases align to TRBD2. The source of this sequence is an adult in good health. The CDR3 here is CASSVKWLAGARDNEQFF. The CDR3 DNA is TGTGCCAGCAGCGTAAAGTGGCTAGCGGGAGCCCGAGACAATGAGCAGTTCTTC.